This TCR beta chain was recovered during a study of blood T cell repertoires in COVID-19. Study-wide context: COVID-19 samples collected from the United States, Italy and Spain covered acute and convalescent phases. T cells, B-cell-depleted T cells, or PBMCs provided the cDNA or gDNA that served as material.

The CDR3 sequence is 13 residues long. V lost 3 bases and J lost 0, with 3 bases in between. In the authors' methods: Amplified reference gene primers provided the basis for estimating nucleated cell counts. Some clones are missing from TCRdb's copy, which holds only in-frame ones; the method was immunoSEQ multiplex PCR. That table supplies the V and J calls and clone size; D and trimming were determined from the DNA. The data show about half a million clones, approximately 90% seen once. The cohort comprised adults aged roughly 18 to 100 years residing in under 30 US areas. The receptor comes from a woman aged 55-69 years who had recovered from COVID-19. The chain employs TRBV12-3 or TRBV12-4 and TRBJ1-3; D ambiguous. Sequencing was done on a sample of PBMCs or T cells enriched from blood (not recorded which). The DNA of the CDR3 is TGTGCCAGCAGTTTCCGCTCTGGAAACACCATATATTTT. Amino acids: CASSFRSGNTIYF.